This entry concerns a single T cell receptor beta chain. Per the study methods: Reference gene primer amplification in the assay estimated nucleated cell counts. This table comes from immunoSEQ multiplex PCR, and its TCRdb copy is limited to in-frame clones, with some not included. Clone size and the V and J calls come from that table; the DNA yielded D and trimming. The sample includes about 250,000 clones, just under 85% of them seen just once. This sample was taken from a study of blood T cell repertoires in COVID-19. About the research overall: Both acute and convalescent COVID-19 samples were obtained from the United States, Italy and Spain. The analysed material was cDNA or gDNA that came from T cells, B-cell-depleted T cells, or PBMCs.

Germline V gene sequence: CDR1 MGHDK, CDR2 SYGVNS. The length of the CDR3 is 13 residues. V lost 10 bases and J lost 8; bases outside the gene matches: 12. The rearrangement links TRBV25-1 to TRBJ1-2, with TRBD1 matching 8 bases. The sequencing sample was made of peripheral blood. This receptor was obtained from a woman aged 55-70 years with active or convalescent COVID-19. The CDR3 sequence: CATSGQALRGYTF. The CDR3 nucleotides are TGTGCCACCTCGGGACAGGCCTTAAGAGGCTACACCTTC.